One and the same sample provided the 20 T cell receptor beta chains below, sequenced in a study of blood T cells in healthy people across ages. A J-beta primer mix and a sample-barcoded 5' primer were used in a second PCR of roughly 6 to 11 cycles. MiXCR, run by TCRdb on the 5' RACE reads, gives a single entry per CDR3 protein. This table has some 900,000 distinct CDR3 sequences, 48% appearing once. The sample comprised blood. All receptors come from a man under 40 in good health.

The CDR3 reads CASSLDTMIVSGANVLTF. CDR3 bases: TGTGCCAGCAGCCTAGATACAATGATAGTCTCTGGGGCCAACGTCCTGACTTTC. The gene calls are TRBV7-9 and TRBJ2-6; D is ambiguous. V lost 5 bases and J lost 0, with 17 bases in between. From germline, CDR1 is SEHNR and CDR2 FQNEAQ (reference sequence). CDR3 length: 18 amino acids.

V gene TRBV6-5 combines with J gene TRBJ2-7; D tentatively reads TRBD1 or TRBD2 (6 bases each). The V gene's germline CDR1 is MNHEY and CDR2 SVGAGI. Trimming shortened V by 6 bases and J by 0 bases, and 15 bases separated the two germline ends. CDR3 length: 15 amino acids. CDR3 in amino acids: CASSPEGGSSYEQYF. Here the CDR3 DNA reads TGTGCCAGCAGCCCGGAAGGGGGGAGCTCCTACGAGCAGTACTTC.

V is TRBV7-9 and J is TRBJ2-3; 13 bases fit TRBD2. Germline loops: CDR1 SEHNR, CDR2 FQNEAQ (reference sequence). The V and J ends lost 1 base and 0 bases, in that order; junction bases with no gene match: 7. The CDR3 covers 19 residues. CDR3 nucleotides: TGTGCCAGCAGCTTAGTAGATGGGACTAGCGGGGTTAGCACAGATACGCAGTATTTT. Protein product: CASSLVDGTSGVSTDTQYF.

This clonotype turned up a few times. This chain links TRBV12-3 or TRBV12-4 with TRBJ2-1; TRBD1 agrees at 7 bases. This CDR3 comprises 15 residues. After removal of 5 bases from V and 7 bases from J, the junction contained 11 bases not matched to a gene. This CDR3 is CASSKVFEQGNEQFF. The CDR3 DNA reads TGTGCCAGCAGTAAAGTATTCGAACAGGGGAATGAGCAGTTCTTC.

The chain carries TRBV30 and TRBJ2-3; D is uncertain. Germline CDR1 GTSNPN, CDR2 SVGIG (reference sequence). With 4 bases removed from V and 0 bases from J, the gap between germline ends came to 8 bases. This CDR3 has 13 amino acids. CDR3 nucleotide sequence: TGTGCCTGGACGGCCACTAGCACAGATACGCAGTATTTT. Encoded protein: CAWTATSTDTQYF.

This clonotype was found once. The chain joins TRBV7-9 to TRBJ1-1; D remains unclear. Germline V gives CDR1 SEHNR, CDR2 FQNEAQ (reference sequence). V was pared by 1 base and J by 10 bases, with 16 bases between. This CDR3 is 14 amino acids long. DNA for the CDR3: TGTGCCAGCAGCTTAGATCGACAAGGACCCGTAGCTTTCTTT. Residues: CASSLDRQGPVAFF.

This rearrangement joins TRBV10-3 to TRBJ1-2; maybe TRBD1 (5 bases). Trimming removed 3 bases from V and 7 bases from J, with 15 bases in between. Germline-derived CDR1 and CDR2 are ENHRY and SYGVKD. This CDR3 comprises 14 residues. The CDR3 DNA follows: TGTGCCATCAGTGAAGAGGGACCCCCGGCTGGCTACACCTTC. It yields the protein CAISEEGPPAGYTF.

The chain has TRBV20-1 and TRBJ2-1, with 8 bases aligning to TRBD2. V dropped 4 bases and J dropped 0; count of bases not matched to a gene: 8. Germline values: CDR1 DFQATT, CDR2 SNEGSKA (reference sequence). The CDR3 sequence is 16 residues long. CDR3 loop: CSATPSGGGSYNEQFF. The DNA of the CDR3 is TGCAGTGCTACTCCCTCGGGGGGGGGCTCCTACAATGAGCAGTTCTTC.

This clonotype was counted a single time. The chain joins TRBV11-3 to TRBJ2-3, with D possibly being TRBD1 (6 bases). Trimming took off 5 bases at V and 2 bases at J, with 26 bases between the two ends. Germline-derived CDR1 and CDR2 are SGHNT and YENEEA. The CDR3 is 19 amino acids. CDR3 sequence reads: CASSPGQIPHPEPTDTQYF. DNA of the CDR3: TGTGCCAGCAGCCCAGGACAGATTCCCCATCCCGAACCCACAGATACGCAGTATTTT.

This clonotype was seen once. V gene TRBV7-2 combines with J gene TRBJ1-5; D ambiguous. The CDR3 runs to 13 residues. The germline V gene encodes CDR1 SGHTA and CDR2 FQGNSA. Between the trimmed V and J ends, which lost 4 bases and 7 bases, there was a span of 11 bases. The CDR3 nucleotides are TGTGCCAGCAGCTCCGATGGTCAACAGCCCCAGCATTTT. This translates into CASSSDGQQPQHF. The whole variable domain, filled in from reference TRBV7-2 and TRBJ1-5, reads GAGVSQSPSNKVTEKGKDVELRCDPISGHTALYWYRQSLGQGLEFLIYFQGNSAPDKSGLPSDRFSAERTGGSVSTLTIQRTQQEDSAVYLCASSSDGQQPQHFGDGTRLSIL.

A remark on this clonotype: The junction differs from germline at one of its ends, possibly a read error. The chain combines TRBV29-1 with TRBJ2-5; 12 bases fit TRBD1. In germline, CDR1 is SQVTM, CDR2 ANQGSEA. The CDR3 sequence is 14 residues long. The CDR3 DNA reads TGCAGCGGGACCGGGACAGGGGGCGTCGAGACCCTGTACTTC. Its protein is CSGTGTGGVETLYF.

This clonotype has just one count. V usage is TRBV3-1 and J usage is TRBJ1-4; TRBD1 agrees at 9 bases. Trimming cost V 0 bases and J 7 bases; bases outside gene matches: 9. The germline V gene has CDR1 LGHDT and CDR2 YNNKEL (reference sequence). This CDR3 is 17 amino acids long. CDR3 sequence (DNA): TGTGCCAGCAGCCAAGATTTCGGGACAGGGAAGACTGAAAAACTGTTTTTT. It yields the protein CASSQDFGTGKTEKLFF.

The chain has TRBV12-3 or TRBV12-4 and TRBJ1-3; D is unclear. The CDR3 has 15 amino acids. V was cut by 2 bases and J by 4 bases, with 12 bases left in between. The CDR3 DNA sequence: TGTGCCAGCAGTTTACTGGGGTCGGGCGGAAACACCATATATTTT. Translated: CASSLLGSGGNTIYF.

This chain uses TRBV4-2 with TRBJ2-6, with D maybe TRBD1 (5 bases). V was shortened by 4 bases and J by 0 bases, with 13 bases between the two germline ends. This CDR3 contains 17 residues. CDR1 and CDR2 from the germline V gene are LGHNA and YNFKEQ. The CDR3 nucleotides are TGTGCCAGCAGCCCACAGGTTAGGGGCTCTGGGGCCAACGTCCTGACTTTC. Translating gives CASSPQVRGSGANVLTF.

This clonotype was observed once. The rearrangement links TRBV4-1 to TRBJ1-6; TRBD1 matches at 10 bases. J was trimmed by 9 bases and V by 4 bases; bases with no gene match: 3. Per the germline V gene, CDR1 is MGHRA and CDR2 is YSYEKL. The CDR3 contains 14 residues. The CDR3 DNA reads TGCGCCAGCAGCCTGACAGGGGGCGGTTCACCCCTCCACTTT. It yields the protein CASSLTGGGSPLHF.

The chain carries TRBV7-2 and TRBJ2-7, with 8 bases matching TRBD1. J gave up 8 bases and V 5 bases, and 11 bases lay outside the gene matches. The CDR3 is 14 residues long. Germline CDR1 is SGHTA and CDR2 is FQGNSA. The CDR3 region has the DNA TGTGCCAGCAGCGAATCGGGACAGGATAACAAGCAGTACTTC. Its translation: CASSESGQDNKQYF.

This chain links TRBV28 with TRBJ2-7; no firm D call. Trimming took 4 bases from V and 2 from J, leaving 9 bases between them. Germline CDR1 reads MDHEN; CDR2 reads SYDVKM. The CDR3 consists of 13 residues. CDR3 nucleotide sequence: TGTGCCAGCAGTTCCCCATCCCCCTACGAGCAGTACTTC. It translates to CASSSPSPYEQYF.

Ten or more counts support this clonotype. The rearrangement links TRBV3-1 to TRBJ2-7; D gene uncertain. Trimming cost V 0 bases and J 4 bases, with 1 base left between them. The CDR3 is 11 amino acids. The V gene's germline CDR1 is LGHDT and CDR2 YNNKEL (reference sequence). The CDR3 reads CASSQEYEQYF. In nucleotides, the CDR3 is TGTGCCAGCAGCCAAGAGTACGAGCAGTACTTC.

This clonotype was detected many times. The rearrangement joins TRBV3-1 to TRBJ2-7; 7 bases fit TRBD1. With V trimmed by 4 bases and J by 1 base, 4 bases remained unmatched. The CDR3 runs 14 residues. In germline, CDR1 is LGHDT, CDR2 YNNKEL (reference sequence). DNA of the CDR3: TGTGCCAGCAGCCCCACGACAGGGTCCTACGAGCAGTACTTC. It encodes CASSPTTGSYEQYF.

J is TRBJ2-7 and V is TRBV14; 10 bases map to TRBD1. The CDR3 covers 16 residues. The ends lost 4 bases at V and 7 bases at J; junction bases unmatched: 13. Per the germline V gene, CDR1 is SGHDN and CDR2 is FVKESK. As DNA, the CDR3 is TGTGCCAGCAGCCGCTTGAGCGGGACAGGGGTAGGGGAGCAGTACTTC. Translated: CASSRLSGTGVGEQYF.